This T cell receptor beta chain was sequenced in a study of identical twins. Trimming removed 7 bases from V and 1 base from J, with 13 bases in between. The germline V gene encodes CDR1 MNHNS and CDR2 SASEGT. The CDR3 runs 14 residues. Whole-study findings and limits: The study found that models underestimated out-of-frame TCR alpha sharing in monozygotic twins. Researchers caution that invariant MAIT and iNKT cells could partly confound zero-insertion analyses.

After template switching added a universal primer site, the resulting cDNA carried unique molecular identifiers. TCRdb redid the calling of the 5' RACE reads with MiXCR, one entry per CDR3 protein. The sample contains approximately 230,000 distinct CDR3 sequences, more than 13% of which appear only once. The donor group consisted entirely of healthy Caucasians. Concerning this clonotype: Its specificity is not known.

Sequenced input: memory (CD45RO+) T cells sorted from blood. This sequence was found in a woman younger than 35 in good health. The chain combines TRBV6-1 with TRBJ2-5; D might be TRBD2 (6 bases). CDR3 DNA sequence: TGTGCCAGCACGGACTATGCAACCCAAGAGACCCAGTACTTC. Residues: CASTDYATQETQYF.